What follows describes a single TCR beta chain. Its antigen is as yet unknown. The data derive from a study of T cell responses to AZD1222 COVID-19 vaccine. General study results and limits: Unmutated regions of variants are reportedly targeted by nearly half of spike-specific TCRs.

This CDR3 has 15 amino acids. V shed 5 bases and J 3 bases; nucleotides not matched to a gene: 7. The V gene's germline CDR1 is MNHEY and CDR2 SMNVEV (reference sequence). Here immunoSEQ multiplex PCR was the method, and the copy in TCRdb shows in-frame clones only, minus some. In the table there are 84,000 or so clones, 88% of which are singletons. The sample was peripheral blood, taken on day 0 of AZD1222 vaccination. The rearrangement links TRBV27 to TRBJ1-2; TRBD1 aligns across 9 bases. The clonotype originates from an adult in good health. The chain's CDR3 is CASSLDRGDDYGYTF. CDR3 bases: TGTGCCAGCAGTCTAGACAGGGGGGACGACTATGGCTACACCTTC.